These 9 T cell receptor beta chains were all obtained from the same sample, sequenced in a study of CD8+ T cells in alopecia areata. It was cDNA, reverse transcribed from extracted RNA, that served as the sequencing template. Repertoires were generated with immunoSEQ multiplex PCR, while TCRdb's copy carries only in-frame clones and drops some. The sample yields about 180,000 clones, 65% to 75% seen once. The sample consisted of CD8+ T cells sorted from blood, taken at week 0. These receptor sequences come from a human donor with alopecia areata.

The chain's CDR3 is CALLRDSEAFF. For the CDR3, the DNA is TGTGCCCTCCTCCGGGACAGCGAAGCTTTCTTT. The chain has TRBV6-1 and TRBJ1-1; 7 positions agree with TRBD1. Germline assignment: CDR1 MNHNS and CDR2 SASEGT. The ends lost 11 bases at V and 8 bases at J; junction bases unmatched: 8. There are 11 residues in the CDR3.

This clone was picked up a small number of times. DNA for the CDR3: TGTGCCAGTAGTATTGATCAGGGTGCGGCGTGGCCCCAGCATTTT. It translates to CASSIDQGAAWPQHF. The V gene is TRBV19, the J gene TRBJ1-5; maybe TRBD1 (5 bases). The CDR3 extends over 15 amino acids. The V gene's germline CDR1 is LNHDA and CDR2 SQIVND (reference sequence). Trimming left V 3 bases short and J 9 bases short, with 18 bases between.

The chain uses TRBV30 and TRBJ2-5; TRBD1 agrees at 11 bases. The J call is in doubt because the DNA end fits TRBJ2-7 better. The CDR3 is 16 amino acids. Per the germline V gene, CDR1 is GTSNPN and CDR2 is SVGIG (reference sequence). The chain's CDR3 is CAWSVLTGQGAYEQYF. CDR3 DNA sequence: TGTGCCTGGAGTGTACTAACGGGACAGGGGGCCTACGAGCAGTACTTC.

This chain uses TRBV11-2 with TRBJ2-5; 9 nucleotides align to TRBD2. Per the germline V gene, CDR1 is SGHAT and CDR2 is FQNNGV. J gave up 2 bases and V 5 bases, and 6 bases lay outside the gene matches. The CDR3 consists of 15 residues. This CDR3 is CASSNSGGPQETQYF. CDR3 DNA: TGTGCCAGCAGCAATAGCGGGGGCCCTCAAGAGACCCAGTACTTC. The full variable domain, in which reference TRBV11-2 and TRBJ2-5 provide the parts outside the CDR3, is EAGVAQSPRYKIIEKRQSVAFWCNPISGHATLYWYQQILGQGPKLLIQFQNNGVVDDSQLPKDRFSAERLKGVDSTLKIQPAKLEDSAVYLCASSNSGGPQETQYFGPGTRLLVL.

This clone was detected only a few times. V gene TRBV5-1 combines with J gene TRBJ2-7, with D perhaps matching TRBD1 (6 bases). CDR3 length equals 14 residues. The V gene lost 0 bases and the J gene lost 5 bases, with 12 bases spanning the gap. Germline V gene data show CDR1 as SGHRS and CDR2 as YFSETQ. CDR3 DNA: TGCGCCAGCAGCTTGGAGGTGTACAGGGACGAGCAGTACTTC. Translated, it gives CASSLEVYRDEQYF.

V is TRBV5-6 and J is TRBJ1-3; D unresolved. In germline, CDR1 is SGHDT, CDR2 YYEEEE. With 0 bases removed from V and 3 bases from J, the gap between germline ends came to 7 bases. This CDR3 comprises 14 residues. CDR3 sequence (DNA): TGTGCCAGCAGCTTGGGCGGTAGTGGAAACACCATATATTTT. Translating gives CASSLGGSGNTIYF.

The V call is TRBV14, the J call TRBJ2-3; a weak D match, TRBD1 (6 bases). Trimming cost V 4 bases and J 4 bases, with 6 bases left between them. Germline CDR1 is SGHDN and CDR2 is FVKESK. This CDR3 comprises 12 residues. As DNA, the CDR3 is TGTGCCAGCAGCCGACAGGCAGATACGCAGTATTTT. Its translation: CASSRQADTQYF.

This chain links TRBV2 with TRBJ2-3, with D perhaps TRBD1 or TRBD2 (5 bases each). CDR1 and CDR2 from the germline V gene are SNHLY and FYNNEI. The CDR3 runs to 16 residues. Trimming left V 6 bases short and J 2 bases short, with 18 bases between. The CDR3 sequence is CASRAREGRSTDTQYF. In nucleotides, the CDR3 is TGTGCCAGCAGGGCTAGAGAGGGGCGCTCCACAGATACGCAGTATTTT.

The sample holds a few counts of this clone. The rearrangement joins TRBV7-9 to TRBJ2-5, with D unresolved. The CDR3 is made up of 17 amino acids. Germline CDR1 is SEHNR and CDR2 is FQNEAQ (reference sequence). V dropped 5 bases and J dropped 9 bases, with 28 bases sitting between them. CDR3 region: CASSQRMQKAIPEAQYF. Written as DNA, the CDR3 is TGTGCCAGCAGCCAGCGTATGCAAAAAGCAATTCCTGAGGCCCAGTACTTC.